This T cell receptor beta chain was recorded in a study of cytotoxic CD8 clonotypes in ibrutinib-treated CLL. As to this clone: What it recognizes is unknown.

Deep sequencing aimed at 1 in 200,000 to 1 in 1 million T cells' resolution. Profiled with immunoSEQ multiplex PCR; TCRdb holds only in-frame clones, not every one. The sample consists of 70,000 to 85,000 clones, around 81% of them appearing once. Study results and limitations: Public clonotypes, rarely seen, contracted or held steady on treatment.

The sequence was obtained from a human donor with chronic lymphocytic leukemia. The sequencing used PBMCs, collected at disease progression, from a patient treated with ibrutinib.

This CDR3 is CAWSHGQETQYF. The CDR3 DNA is TGTGCCTGGAGTCATGGCCAAGAGACCCAGTACTTC. The chain links TRBV30 to TRBJ2-5; no reliable D call. The CDR3 consists of 12 residues. Trimming pared 2 bases from V and 1 base from J, leaving 5 bases between. Germline CDR1 and CDR2: GTSNPN and SVGIG (reference sequence). Full variable domain (rest looked up from reference TRBV30 and TRBJ2-5): SQTIHQWPATLVQPVGSPLSLECTVEGTSNPNLYWYRQAAGRGLQLLFYSVGIGQISSEVPQNLSASRPQDRQFILSSKKLLLSDSGFYLCAWSHGQETQYFGPGTRLLVL.